Sequencing of this TCR beta chain was carried out in a study of CD8+ T cells in alopecia areata. V lost 0 bases, J lost 2 bases, and 9 bases lay in between. This CDR3 has 15 amino acids. The germline V gene has CDR1 LGHNA and CDR2 YSLEER. Extraction of RNA preceded its reverse transcription into cDNA, which served as the sequencing template. Repertoires were generated with immunoSEQ multiplex PCR, while TCRdb's copy carries only in-frame clones and drops some. The table includes more than 150,000 clones, 45% to 60% detected once. Stated treatment: oral pan-JAK inhibitor, 5-10 mg twice daily. The material sequenced was CD8+ T cells sorted from blood, taken at week 52, from a patient treated with tofacitinib. The TCR comes from a human donor with alopecia areata. The chain couples TRBV4-3 to TRBJ2-3; possibly TRBD2 for D (5 bases). CDR3 nucleotides: TGCGCCAGCAGCCAAGACGGGGAGACCACAGATACGCAGTATTTT. Its protein product is CASSQDGETTDTQYF.